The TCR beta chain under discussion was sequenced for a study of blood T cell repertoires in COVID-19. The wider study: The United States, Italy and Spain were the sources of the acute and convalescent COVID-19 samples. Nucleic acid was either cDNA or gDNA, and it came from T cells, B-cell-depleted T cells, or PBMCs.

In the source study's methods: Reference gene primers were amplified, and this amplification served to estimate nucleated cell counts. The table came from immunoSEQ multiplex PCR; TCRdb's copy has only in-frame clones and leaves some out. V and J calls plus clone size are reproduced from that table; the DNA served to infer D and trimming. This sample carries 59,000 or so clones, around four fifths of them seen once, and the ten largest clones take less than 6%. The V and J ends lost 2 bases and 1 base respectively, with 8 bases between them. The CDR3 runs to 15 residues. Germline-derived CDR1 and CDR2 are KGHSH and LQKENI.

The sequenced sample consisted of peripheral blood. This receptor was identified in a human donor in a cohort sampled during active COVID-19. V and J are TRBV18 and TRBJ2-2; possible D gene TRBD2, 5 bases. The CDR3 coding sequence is TGTGCCAGCTCACCAATAGCGCGGAACACCGGGGAGCTGTTTTTT. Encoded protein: CASSPIARNTGELFF.